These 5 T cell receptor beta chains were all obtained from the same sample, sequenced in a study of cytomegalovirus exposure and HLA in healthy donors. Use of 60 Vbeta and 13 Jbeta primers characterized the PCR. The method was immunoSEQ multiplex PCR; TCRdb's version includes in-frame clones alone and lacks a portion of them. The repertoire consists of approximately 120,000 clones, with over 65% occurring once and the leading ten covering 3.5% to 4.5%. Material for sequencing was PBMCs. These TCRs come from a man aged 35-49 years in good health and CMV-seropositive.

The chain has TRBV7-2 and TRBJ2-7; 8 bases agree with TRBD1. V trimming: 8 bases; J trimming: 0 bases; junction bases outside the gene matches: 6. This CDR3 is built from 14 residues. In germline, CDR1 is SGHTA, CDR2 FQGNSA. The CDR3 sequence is CASSGTGSSYEQYF. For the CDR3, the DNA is TGTGCCAGCTCCGGGACAGGAAGCTCCTACGAGCAGTACTTC.

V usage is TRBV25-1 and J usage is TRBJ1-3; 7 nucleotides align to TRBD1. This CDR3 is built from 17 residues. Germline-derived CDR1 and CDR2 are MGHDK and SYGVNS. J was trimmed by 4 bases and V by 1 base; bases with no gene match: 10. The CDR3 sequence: CASSESFGTEQGNTIYF. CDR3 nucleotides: TGTGCCAGCAGTGAATCGTTTGGGACAGAACAAGGAAACACCATATATTTT.

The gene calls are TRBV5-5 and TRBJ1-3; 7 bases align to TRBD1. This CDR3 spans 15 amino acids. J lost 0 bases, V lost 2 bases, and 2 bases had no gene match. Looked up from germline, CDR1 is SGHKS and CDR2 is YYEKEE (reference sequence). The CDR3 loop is CASSFDRVSGNTIYF. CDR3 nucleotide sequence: TGTGCCAGCAGCTTCGACAGGGTCTCTGGAAACACCATATATTTT.

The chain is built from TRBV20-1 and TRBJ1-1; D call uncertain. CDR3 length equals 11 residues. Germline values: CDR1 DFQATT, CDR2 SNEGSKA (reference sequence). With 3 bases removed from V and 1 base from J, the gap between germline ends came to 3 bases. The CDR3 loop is CSASRNTEAFF. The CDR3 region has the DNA TGCAGTGCTAGCAGGAACACTGAAGCTTTCTTT.

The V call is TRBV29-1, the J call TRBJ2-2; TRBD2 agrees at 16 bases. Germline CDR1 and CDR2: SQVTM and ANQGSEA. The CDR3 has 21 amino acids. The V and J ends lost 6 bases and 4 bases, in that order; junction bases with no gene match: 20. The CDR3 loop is CSVRGQIFPGLAGGSTGELFF. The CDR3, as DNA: TGCAGCGTCCGGGGACAGATTTTTCCGGGACTAGCGGGGGGGAGCACCGGGGAGCTGTTTTTT.